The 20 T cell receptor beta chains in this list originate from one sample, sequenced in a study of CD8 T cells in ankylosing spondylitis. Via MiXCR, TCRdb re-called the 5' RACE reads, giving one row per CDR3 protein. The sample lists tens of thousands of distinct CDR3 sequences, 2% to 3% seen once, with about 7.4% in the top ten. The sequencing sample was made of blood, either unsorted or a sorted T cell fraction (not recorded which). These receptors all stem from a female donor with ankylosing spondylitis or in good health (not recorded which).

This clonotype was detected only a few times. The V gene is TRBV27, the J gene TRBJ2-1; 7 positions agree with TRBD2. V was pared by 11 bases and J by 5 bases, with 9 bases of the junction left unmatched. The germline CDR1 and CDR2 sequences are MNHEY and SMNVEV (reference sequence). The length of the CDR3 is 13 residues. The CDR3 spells CAPGRDYNNEQFF. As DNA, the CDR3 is TGTGCCCCCGGCAGGGACTATAACAATGAGCAGTTCTTC.

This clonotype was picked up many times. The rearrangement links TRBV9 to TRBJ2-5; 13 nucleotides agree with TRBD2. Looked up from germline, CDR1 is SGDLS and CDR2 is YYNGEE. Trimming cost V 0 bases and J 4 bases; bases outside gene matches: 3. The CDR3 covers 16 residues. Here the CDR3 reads CASSVGGLAGVETQYF. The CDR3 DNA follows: TGTGCCAGCAGCGTAGGTGGACTAGCGGGAGTAGAGACCCAGTACTTC. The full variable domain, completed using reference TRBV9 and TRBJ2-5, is DSGVTQTPKHLITATGQRVTLRCSPRSGDLSVYWYQQSLDQGLQFLIQYYNGEERAKGNILERFSAQQFPDLHSELNLSSLELGDSALYFCASSVGGLAGVETQYFGPGTRLLVL.

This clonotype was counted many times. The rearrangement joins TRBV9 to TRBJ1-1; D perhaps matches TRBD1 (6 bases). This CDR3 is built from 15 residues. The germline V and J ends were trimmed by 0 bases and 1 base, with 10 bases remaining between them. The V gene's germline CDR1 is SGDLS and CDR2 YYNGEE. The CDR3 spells CASSVEQGWNTEAFF. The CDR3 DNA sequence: TGTGCCAGCAGCGTAGAACAGGGTTGGAACACTGAAGCTTTCTTT.

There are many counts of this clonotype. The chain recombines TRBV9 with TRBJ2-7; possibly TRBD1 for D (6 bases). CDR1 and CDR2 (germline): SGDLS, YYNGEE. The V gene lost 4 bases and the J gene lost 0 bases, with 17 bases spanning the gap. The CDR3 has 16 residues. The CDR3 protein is CASSPQSDRSSYEQYF. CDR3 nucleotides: TGTGCCAGCAGCCCCCAGTCGGACAGAAGCTCCTACGAGCAGTACTTC.

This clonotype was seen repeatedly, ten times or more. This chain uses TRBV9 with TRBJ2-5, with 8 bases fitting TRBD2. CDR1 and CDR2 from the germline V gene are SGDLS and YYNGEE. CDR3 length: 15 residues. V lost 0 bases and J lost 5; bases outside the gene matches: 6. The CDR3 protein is CASSVESGRGETQYF. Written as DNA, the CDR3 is TGTGCCAGCAGCGTAGAAAGCGGGAGAGGTGAGACCCAGTACTTC.

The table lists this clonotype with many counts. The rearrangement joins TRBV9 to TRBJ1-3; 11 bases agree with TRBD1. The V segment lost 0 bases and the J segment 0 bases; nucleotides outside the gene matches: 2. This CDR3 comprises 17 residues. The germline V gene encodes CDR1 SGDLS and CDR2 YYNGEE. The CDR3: CASSVGGTGGSGNTIYF. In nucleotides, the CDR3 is TGTGCCAGCAGCGTAGGAGGGACAGGGGGCTCTGGAAACACCATATATTTT.

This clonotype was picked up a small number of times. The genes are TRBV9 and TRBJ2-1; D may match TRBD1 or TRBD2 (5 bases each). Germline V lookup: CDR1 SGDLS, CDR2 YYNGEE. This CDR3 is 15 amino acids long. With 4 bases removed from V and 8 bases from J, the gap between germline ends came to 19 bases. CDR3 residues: CASSPQIGTVYEQFF. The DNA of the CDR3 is TGTGCCAGCAGCCCCCAAATCGGGACCGTCTATGAGCAGTTCTTC.

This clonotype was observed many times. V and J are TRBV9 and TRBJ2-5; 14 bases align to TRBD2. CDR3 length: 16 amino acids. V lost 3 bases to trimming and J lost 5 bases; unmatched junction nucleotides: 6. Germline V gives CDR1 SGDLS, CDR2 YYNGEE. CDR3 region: CASSGGTSGSFETQYF. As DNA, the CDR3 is TGTGCCAGCAGCGGGGGGACTAGCGGGAGTTTTGAGACCCAGTACTTC. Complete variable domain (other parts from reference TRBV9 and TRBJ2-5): DSGVTQTPKHLITATGQRVTLRCSPRSGDLSVYWYQQSLDQGLQFLIQYYNGEERAKGNILERFSAQQFPDLHSELNLSSLELGDSALYFCASSGGTSGSFETQYFGPGTRLLVL.

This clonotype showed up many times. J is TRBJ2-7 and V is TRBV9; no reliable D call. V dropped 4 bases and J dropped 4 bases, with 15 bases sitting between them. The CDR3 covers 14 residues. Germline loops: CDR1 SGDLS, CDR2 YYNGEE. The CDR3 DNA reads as TGTGCCAGCAGCCCGGGTCCTTTCACGTACGAGCAGTACTTC. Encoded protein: CASSPGPFTYEQYF.

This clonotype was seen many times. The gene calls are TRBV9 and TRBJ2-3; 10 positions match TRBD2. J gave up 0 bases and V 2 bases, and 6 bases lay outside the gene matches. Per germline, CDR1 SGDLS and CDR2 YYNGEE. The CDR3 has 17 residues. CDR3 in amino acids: CASSVLLTSGSTDTQYF. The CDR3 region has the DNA TGTGCCAGCAGCGTTTTGTTGACTAGCGGGAGCACAGATACGCAGTATTTT.

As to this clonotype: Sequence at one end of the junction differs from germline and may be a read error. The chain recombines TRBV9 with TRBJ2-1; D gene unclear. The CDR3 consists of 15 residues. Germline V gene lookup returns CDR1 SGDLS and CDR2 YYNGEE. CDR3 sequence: CASNVGLVAYNEQIF. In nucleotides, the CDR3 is TGTGCCAGCAACGTAGGGCTAGTTGCCTACAATGAGCAGATCTTC.

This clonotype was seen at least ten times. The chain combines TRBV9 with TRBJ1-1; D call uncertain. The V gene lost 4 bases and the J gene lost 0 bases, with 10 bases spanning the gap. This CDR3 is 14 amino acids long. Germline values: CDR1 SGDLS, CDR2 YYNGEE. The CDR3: CASSPSGLNTEAFF. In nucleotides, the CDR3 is TGTGCCAGCAGCCCTTCGGGCTTGAACACTGAAGCTTTCTTT. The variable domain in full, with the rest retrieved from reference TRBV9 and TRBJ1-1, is DSGVTQTPKHLITATGQRVTLRCSPRSGDLSVYWYQQSLDQGLQFLIQYYNGEERAKGNILERFSAQQFPDLHSELNLSSLELGDSALYFCASSPSGLNTEAFFGQGTRLTVV.

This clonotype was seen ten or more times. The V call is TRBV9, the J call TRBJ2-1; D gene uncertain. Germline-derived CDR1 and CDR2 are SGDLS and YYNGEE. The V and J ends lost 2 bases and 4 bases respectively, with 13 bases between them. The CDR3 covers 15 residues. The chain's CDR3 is CASSVSGRWYNEQFF. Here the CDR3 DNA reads TGTGCCAGCAGCGTCTCGGGTCGGTGGTACAATGAGCAGTTCTTC. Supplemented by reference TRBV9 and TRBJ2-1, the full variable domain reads DSGVTQTPKHLITATGQRVTLRCSPRSGDLSVYWYQQSLDQGLQFLIQYYNGEERAKGNILERFSAQQFPDLHSELNLSSLELGDSALYFCASSVSGRWYNEQFFGPGTRLTVL.

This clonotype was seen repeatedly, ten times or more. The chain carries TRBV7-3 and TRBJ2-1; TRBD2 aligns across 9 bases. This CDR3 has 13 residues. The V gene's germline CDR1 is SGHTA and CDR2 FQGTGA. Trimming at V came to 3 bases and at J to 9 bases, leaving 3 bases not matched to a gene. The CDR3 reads CASSFLSGSEQFF. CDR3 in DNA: TGTGCCAGCAGCTTCCTTAGCGGGAGTGAGCAGTTCTTC.

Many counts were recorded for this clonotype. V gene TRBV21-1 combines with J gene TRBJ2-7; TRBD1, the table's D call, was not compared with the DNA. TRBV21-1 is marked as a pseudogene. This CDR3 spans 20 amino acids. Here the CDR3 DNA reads TGTGCCAGCAGCCTACGACCGGTTATGGAGCAGGCAGGGGGAGGCTACGAGCAGTACTTC. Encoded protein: CASSLRPVMEQAGGGYEQYF.

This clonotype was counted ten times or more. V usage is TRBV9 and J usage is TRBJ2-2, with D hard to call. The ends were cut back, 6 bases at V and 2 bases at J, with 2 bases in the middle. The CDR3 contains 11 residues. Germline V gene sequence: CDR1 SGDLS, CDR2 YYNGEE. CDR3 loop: CASKNTGELFF. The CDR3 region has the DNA TGTGCCAGCAAAAACACCGGGGAGCTGTTTTTT.

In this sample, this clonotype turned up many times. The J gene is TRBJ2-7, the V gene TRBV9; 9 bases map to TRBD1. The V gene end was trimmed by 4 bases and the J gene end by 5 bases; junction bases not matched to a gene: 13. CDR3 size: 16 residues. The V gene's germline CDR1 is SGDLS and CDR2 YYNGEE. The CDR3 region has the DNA TGTGCCAGCAGCCCAAGACCCGGGACAGGGTACCACGAGCAGTACTTC. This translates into CASSPRPGTGYHEQYF. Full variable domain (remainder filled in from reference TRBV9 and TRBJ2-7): DSGVTQTPKHLITATGQRVTLRCSPRSGDLSVYWYQQSLDQGLQFLIQYYNGEERAKGNILERFSAQQFPDLHSELNLSSLELGDSALYFCASSPRPGTGYHEQYFGPGTRLTVT.

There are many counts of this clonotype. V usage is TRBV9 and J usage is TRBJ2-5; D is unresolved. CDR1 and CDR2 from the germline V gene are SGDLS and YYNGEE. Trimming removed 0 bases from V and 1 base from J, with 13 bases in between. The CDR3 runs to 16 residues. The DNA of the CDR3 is TGTGCCAGCAGCGTAGGTGTATCCTCGGGCCAAGAGACCCAGTACTTC. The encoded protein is CASSVGVSSGQETQYF.

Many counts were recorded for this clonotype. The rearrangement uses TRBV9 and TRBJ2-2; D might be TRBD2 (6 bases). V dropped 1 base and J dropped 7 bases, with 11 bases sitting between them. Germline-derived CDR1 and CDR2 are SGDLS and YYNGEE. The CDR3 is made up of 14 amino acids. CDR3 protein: CASSVQAGGGELFF. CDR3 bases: TGTGCCAGCAGCGTACAAGCGGGCGGCGGGGAGCTGTTTTTT.

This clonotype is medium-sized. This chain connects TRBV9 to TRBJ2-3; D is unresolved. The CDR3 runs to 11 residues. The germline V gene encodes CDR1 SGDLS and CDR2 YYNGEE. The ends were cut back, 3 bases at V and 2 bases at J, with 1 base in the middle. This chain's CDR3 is CASSATDTQYF. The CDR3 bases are TGTGCCAGCAGCGCCACAGATACGCAGTATTTT.